This is a list of T cell receptor beta chains from one sample in a study of blood T cell repertoires in COVID-19. Data came from immunoSEQ multiplex PCR; TCRdb stores just in-frame clones and leaves some out. The sample has around 100,000 clones; approximately 93% are singletons. The sample comprised peripheral blood. The receptors here all came from a man aged 50 or older with active COVID-19. Both conserved end residues are part of each CDR3. The order of the fields is V gene, J gene, D gene, clone size, CDR3 DNA, CDR3 protein. A D gene is named only where the DNA matches it firmly. Where a row states a size, it is once, few, many or the class of an expanded clone; other rows omit it.

TRBV4-1	TRBJ1-2	.	.	TGCGCCAGCAGCCAAATCGGGGGTCCCCTTAACTATGGCTACACCTTC	CASSQIGGPLNYGYTF
TRBV5-1	TRBJ1-2	TRBD1	.	TGCGCCAGCAGCTTTGGACAGGGGGCGGGTGGCTACACCTTC	CASSFGQGAGGYTF
TRBV3-1/TRBV3-2	TRBJ2-3	TRBD2	.	TGTGCCAGCAGCCCTCAGGGACTAGCGGGGGGCTATAGCACAGATACGCAGTATTTT	CASSPQGLAGGYSTDTQYF
TRBV18	TRBJ1-2	TRBD1	.	TGTGCCAGCTCACCACCCCGGACAGGAGCTAACTATGGCTACACCTTC	CASSPPRTGANYGYTF
TRBV6-5	TRBJ1-6	.	.	TGTGCCAGCAGTTACTGGCAGTCACCCCTCCACTTT	CASSYWQSPLHF
TRBV7-2	TRBJ2-5	TRBD2	.	TGTGCCAGCAGCTTAGTTCCAGCGGGGGGGCCAGAGACCCAGTACTTC	CASSLVPAGGPETQYF
TRBV18	TRBJ2-1	TRBD2	few	TGTGCCAGCTCGATCGGCGGGGGGGCCAACAATGAGCAGTTCTTC	CASSIGGGANNEQFF
TRBV11-1	TRBJ1-1	.	.	TGTGCCAGCAGCTTCCACTTGGGGGGCACTGAAGCTTTCTTT	CASSFHLGGTEAFF
TRBV7-3	TRBJ2-3	TRBD1	once	TGTGCCAGCAGCTCGACAGGGACCACAGATACGCAGTATTTT	CASSSTGTTDTQYF
TRBV10-1	TRBJ2-1	TRBD2	.	TGCGCCAGCAGTGATGGGACTAGCGGGAGATCCCAGTGGGAGCAGTTCTTC	CASSDGTSGRSQWEQFF
TRBV5-4	TRBJ2-4	TRBD1	.	TGTGCCAGCAGCCCTAGGGGACAGGGGGAAAACATTCAGTACTTC	CASSPRGQGENIQYF
TRBV4-1	TRBJ2-1	.	.	TGCGCCAGCAGCCGAACATTCACACAGGGCAATGAGCAGTTCTTC	CASSRTFTQGNEQFF
TRBV15	TRBJ2-1	TRBD2	.	TGTGCCACCAGCATCCGGGACAGCCGAACGACTAGCGGGAGAGACCGGAGGAATGAGCAGTTCTTC	CATSIRDSRTTSGRDRRNEQFF
TRBV18	TRBJ2-5	TRBD2	.	TGTGCCAGCTCACCGGGGGGGGGACAAGAGACCCAGTACTTC	CASSPGGGQETQYF
TRBV7-2	TRBJ2-3	.	.	TGTGCCAGCAGCTCAGACACGAACACAGATACGCAGTATTTT	CASSSDTNTDTQYF
TRBV5-1	TRBJ1-5	.	.	TGCGCCAGCAGCTTGAATCCGGGGGGTAGCAATCAGCCCCAGCATTTT	CASSLNPGGSNQPQHF
TRBV5-4	TRBJ2-1	.	.	TGTGCCAGCAGCTTGGCCGTCACAGGGAGTAGCGATGAGCAGTTCTTC	CASSLAVTGSSDEQFF
TRBV25-1	TRBJ2-3	TRBD1	.	TGTGCCAGCAGTCGCCAGGGGGCAACAGATACGCAGTATTTT	CASSRQGATDTQYF
TRBV12-3/TRBV12-4	TRBJ1-6	.	.	TGTGCCAGCAGTTCAGGAGGGTTGAAAGCCCTCCACTTT	CASSSGGLKALHF
TRBV7-9	TRBJ1-6	TRBD1	.	TGTGCCAGCAACTCCGGGACAGGGATTTCACCCCTCCACTTT	CASNSGTGISPLHF
TRBV5-1	TRBJ1-1	TRBD1	.	TGCGCCAGCAGCATGAGACAGGGGAGAAACACTGAAGCTTTCTTT	CASSMRQGRNTEAFF
TRBV6-2/TRBV6-3	TRBJ2-1	TRBD2	.	TGTGCCAGCAGTTCGGTAGCGGGGGTCAATGAGCAGTTCTTC	CASSSVAGVNEQFF
TRBV27	TRBJ2-3	TRBD2	few	TGTGCCAGCAGTTTCCCATCCCGGGAGGAGGTGGCAGATACGCAGTATTTT	CASSFPSREEVADTQYF
TRBV3-1/TRBV3-2	TRBJ2-5	.	.	TGTGCCAGCAGCCCACGGAAGGGGAACTACCTACAAGAGACCCAGTACTTC	CASSPRKGNYLQETQYF
TRBV21-1	TRBJ2-1	.	.	TGTGCCAGCAGTCGAAAGACTAGCGCCCTCTCCTACAATGAGCAGTTCTTC	CASSRKTSALSYNEQFF
TRBV12-3/TRBV12-4	TRBJ1-1	.	.	TGTGCCAGCAGGGAGGTGAACACTGAAGCTTTCTTT	CASREVNTEAFF
TRBV12-5	TRBJ1-1	.	once	TGTGCTAGTGGTTTGAACCGGCAGGCGAACACTGAAGCTTTCTTT	CASGLNRQANTEAFF
TRBV11-3	TRBJ1-3	.	few	TGTGCCAGCAGCTTAGGCGGGACGAAGGCTGGAAACACCATATATTTT	CASSLGGTKAGNTIYF
TRBV4-1	TRBJ2-1	TRBD2	.	TGCGCCAGCAGCCAATTTCTAGCGGGGTACAATGAGCAGTTCTTC	CASSQFLAGYNEQFF
TRBV6-5	TRBJ2-3	TRBD2	.	TGTGCCAGCAGTTACTCGAGTAGCGGGGGGACAGATACGCAGTATTTT	CASSYSSSGGTDTQYF
TRBV5-1	TRBJ1-2	.	.	TGCGCCAGCAGCTTGGGACAGGTCTTATATGGCTACACCTTC	CASSLGQVLYGYTF
TRBV29-1	TRBJ2-1	.	.	TGCAGCGTTGAAGGGACTCTCTCCTACAATGAGCAGTTCTTC	CSVEGTLSYNEQFF
TRBV10-2	TRBJ2-5	TRBD2	.	TGCGCCAGCAGTATTAGCGGGAGGGGGGGAGAGACCCAGTACTTC	CASSISGRGGETQYF
TRBV19	TRBJ2-3	TRBD2	.	TGTGCCAGTAGTCCTTTAGCGGGGGTCACAGATACGCAGTATTTT	CASSPLAGVTDTQYF
TRBV7-6	TRBJ2-1	.	.	TGTGCCAGCACCCCGGGGGGCGCTCCCCCTGAGCAGTTCTTC	CASTPGGAPPEQFF
TRBV5-6	TRBJ1-2	.	.	TGTGCCAGCAGTAATTCAGGCCTTATTAACTATGGCTACACCTTC	CASSNSGLINYGYTF
TRBV11-2	TRBJ2-1	.	.	TGTGCCAGCAGCCGGCCGGGTGCAGCCTACAATGAGCAGTTCTTC	CASSRPGAAYNEQFF
TRBV19	TRBJ2-7	TRBD2	.	TGTGCCAGTAGTATAAGGGCGGGGGGAACCTACGAGCAGTACTTC	CASSIRAGGTYEQYF
TRBV15	TRBJ2-1	TRBD2	.	TGTGCCACCAGCAGAGATGATGCGGGAGAGATTACTAATTACCCCTACAATGAGCAGTTCTTC	CATSRDDAGEITNYPYNEQFF
TRBV27	TRBJ2-6	.	.	TGTGCCAGCAGCTACTCTGGGGCCAACGTCCTGACTTTC	CASSYSGANVLTF
TRBV5-6	TRBJ2-7	.	.	TGTGCCAGCAGCTTGGTAACTAGCTACGAGCAGTACTTC	CASSLVTSYEQYF
TRBV11-1	TRBJ2-7	TRBD2	few	TGTGCCAGCAGCTTAGGCGGGAGCTCCTACGAGCAGTACTTC	CASSLGGSSYEQYF
TRBV7-9	TRBJ2-1	.	.	TGTGCCAGCAGCCTACAGGGCCATGAGCAGTTCTTC	CASSLQGHEQFF
TRBV11-3	TRBJ1-1	TRBD1	.	TGTGCCAGCAGCTTAGATTCGTGGCAGGGGGACACTGAAGCTTTCTTT	CASSLDSWQGDTEAFF
TRBV18	TRBJ2-1	TRBD1	.	TGTGCCAGCTCACCACCTTCAGGACAGGGCGGTGAGCAGTTCTTC	CASSPPSGQGGEQFF
TRBV27	TRBJ2-1	TRBD1	once	TGTGCCAGCAGTTTCCATAGGACAGGGGGCGGGGATGAGCAGTTCTTC	CASSFHRTGGGDEQFF
TRBV7-2	TRBJ2-7	.	.	TGTGCCAGCAGCACAGGCCTGGGATTGGGGCAGTACTTC	CASSTGLGLGQYF
TRBV12-3/TRBV12-4	TRBJ1-2	.	.	TGTGCCAGCAGTTTGGCAACCAGGCGTTACACCTTC	CASSLATRRYTF
TRBV21-1	TRBJ2-1	.	.	TGTGCCAGCAGCAAAGGTACTAGGCAGTTCTTC	CASSKGTRQFF
TRBV10-1	TRBJ2-7	.	.	TGCGCCAGCAGTGAGTCGGGACTGGGGATCTACGAGCAGTACTTC	CASSESGLGIYEQYF
TRBV7-2	TRBJ2-5	TRBD2	.	TGTGCCAGCAGCTTAGTCGGGCGGGGGGGCGATGAGACCCAGTACTTC	CASSLVGRGGDETQYF
TRBV18	TRBJ1-2	TRBD1	.	TGTGCCAGCTCACCCGGGACAGGGGGCTATGGCTACACCTTC	CASSPGTGGYGYTF
TRBV3-1/TRBV3-2	TRBJ2-1	.	once	TGTGCCAGCAGCACAACCGGACTGGGGAATGAGCAGTTCTTC	CASSTTGLGNEQFF